Following are 25 T cell receptor beta chains from one sample sequenced in a study of cytomegalovirus exposure and HLA in healthy donors. The PCR ran on 60 Vbeta and 13 Jbeta primers. Data came from immunoSEQ multiplex PCR; TCRdb stores just in-frame clones and leaves some out. The top ten hold approximately 0.99% of the sample, which has 150,000 to 200,000 clones, over 60% seen once. Sequencing was done on a sample of PBMCs. These receptors all come from a woman aged 35 to 49 in good health and CMV-seronegative.

The V call is TRBV7-2, the J call TRBJ1-1, with D uncertain. Germline-derived CDR1 and CDR2 are SGHTA and FQGNSA. V shed 1 base and J shed 6 bases, with 9 bases lying between them. This CDR3 has 13 residues. This CDR3 is CASSLGIQSEAFF. In nucleotides, the CDR3 is TGTGCCAGCAGCTTAGGTATCCAGTCTGAAGCTTTCTTT.

J is TRBJ2-2 and V is TRBV27; possibly TRBD2 for D (5 bases). Germline CDR1 is MNHEY and CDR2 is SMNVEV (reference sequence). Trimming took 2 bases from V and 5 from J, leaving 12 bases between them. This CDR3 is built from 15 residues. The CDR3 DNA reads as TGTGCCAGCAGTTTAATAGGCGGAGGAACCGGGGAGCTGTTTTTT. Residues: CASSLIGGGTGELFF.

The V call is TRBV11-3, the J call TRBJ2-1; D might be TRBD1 (5 bases). V gave up 9 bases and J gave up 0 bases, with 18 bases separating them. The germline CDR1 and CDR2 sequences are SGHNT and YENEEA. This CDR3 is 16 amino acids long. CDR3 sequence reads: CASNDRRGSSYNEQFF. The CDR3 nucleotides are TGTGCCAGTAACGACCGAAGGGGCAGCTCCTACAATGAGCAGTTCTTC.

The V gene is TRBV19, the J gene TRBJ2-7, with D possibly TRBD2 on 5 matching bases. V was shortened by 5 bases and J by 6 bases, with 17 bases between the two germline ends. CDR1 is LNHDA, CDR2 SQIVND, per germline (reference sequence). The CDR3 length is 14 residues. The CDR3 protein is CASSLDSAWGEQYF. CDR3 coding DNA: TGTGCCAGTAGTTTGGACTCGGCGTGGGGCGAGCAGTACTTC.

The rearrangement links TRBV14 to TRBJ2-2; no firm D call. V lost 1 base, J lost 8 bases, and 11 bases lay in between. Per germline, CDR1 SGHDN and CDR2 FVKESK. This CDR3 is built from 14 residues. As DNA, the CDR3 is TGTGCCAGCAGCCAAGCACCCGGGTTAGGGGAGCTGTTTTTT. The encoded protein is CASSQAPGLGELFF.

As regards this clone: One end of the junction varies from germline; a read error may be responsible. CDR3 nucleotide sequence: TGTGCCAGCAGCTCAACCGTAGCAGGAACTAGTGAAAAACTGTTTTTT. Its translation: CASSSTVAGTSEKLFF. The V and J genes are TRBV7-2 and TRBJ1-4; D unresolved. The CDR3 has 16 amino acids. The germline CDR1 and CDR2 sequences are SGHTA and FQGNSA.

This chain links TRBV2 with TRBJ2-7, with TRBD1 identical over 10 bases. V shed 6 bases and J 2 bases; nucleotides not matched to a gene: 4. The CDR3 is made up of 14 amino acids. Per the germline V gene, CDR1 is SNHLY and CDR2 is FYNNEI. The CDR3 loop is CASRPGTGAYEQYF. In nucleotides, the CDR3 is TGTGCCAGCAGGCCCGGGACAGGGGCCTACGAGCAGTACTTC.

The chain combines TRBV10-1 with TRBJ2-7, with 8 bases aligning to TRBD2. The germline V gene has CDR1 WNHNN and CDR2 SYGVQD (reference sequence). The trim removed 2 bases at V and 3 bases at J, leaving 12 bases unmatched. CDR3 length: 17 amino acids. The DNA of the CDR3 is TGCGCCAGCAGTGAGATGGAACGACGGGGGGGTGGCTACGAGCAGTACGTC. Translation gives CASSEMERRGGGYEQYV.

The rearrangement uses TRBV19 and TRBJ2-7; TRBD2 matches at 7 bases. In germline, CDR1 is LNHDA, CDR2 SQIVND (reference sequence). J was trimmed by 4 bases and V by 1 base; bases with no gene match: 10. The CDR3 has 16 amino acids. CDR3 region: CASSIAISASGYEQYF. CDR3 nucleotide sequence: TGTGCCAGTAGTATAGCTATCAGCGCTAGCGGATACGAGCAGTACTTC.

The genes are TRBV15 and TRBJ1-1, with D perhaps matching TRBD1 (5 bases). V lost 3 bases, J lost 7 bases, and 12 bases lay in between. Germline CDR1 LNHNV, CDR2 YYDKDF (reference sequence). The CDR3 length is 13 residues. The CDR3 loop is CATSRDILYEAFF. The CDR3 DNA sequence: TGTGCCACCAGCAGGGACATACTGTATGAAGCTTTCTTT.

This clone has just a few counts. The J gene is TRBJ2-7, the V gene TRBV7-8, with unresolved D. Germline V lookup: CDR1 SGHVS, CDR2 FQNEAQ. The CDR3 has 12 amino acids. The CDR3 loop is CSKQMAAYEQYF. The CDR3 bases are TGTTCCAAGCAGATGGCGGCATACGAGCAGTACTTC.

This chain connects TRBV6-5 to TRBJ2-7; TRBD2 is a possible D gene (5 bases). CDR3 length: 13 amino acids. Trimming cost V 4 bases and J 4 bases, with 11 bases left between them. Germline V lookup: CDR1 MNHEY, CDR2 SVGAGI. The CDR3 reads CASSSPGSYEQYV. The CDR3 coding sequence is TGTGCCAGCAGTTCCCCGGGGAGTTACGAGCAGTACGTC.

This chain uses TRBV18 with TRBJ1-1; TRBD1 matches at 8 bases. In germline, CDR1 is KGHSH, CDR2 LQKENI. The CDR3 sequence is 14 residues long. Unmatched junction bases numbered 3, after V lost 3 bases and J lost 3 bases. CDR3: CASSPDRGYTEAFF. Here the CDR3 DNA reads TGTGCCAGCTCACCTGACAGGGGATACACTGAAGCTTTCTTT.

This clone showed up just once. The rearrangement uses TRBV4-1 and TRBJ2-5; 8 positions match TRBD2. Germline V gene data show CDR1 as MGHRA and CDR2 as YSYEKL. The CDR3 totals 14 residues. Trimming took 0 bases from V and 5 from J; bases not matched to a gene: 2. CDR3 sequence: CASSQDPGGETQYF. The CDR3 DNA reads TGCGCCAGCAGCCAAGACCCGGGGGGGGAGACCCAGTACTTC.

The chain joins TRBV4-2 to TRBJ2-1; D may be TRBD2 (6 bases). This CDR3 has 13 residues. Trimming took 5 bases from V and 5 from J, leaving 10 bases between them. Germline CDR1 LGHNA, CDR2 YNFKEQ. CDR3 in amino acids: CASSGTANNEQFF. The CDR3 coding sequence is TGTGCCAGCAGCGGGACTGCAAACAATGAGCAGTTCTTC.

The chain joins TRBV11-2 to TRBJ2-5; no definite D call. This CDR3 comprises 14 residues. V was trimmed by 0 bases and J by 5 bases, leaving 10 bases between them. Germline values: CDR1 SGHAT, CDR2 FQNNGV. The CDR3: CASSLEPAAETQYF. The CDR3 DNA is TGTGCCAGCAGCTTAGAACCGGCAGCGGAGACCCAGTACTTC.

This clone has more than one count but fewer than ten. The chain uses TRBV11-1 and TRBJ2-3; 11 nucleotides agree with TRBD2. V was clipped by 5 bases and J by 3 bases; unmatched bases: 4. This CDR3 is built from 15 residues. In germline, CDR1 is SGHAT, CDR2 FQDESV (reference sequence). The CDR3 is CASSPRLAGTDTQYF. CDR3 coding DNA: TGTGCCAGCAGCCCCAGACTAGCGGGGACAGATACGCAGTATTTT.

This chain links TRBV9 with TRBJ2-3, with D tentatively TRBD2 (5 bases). Germline V gene lookup returns CDR1 SGDLS and CDR2 YYNGEE. The CDR3 totals 14 residues. V was cut by 6 bases and J by 2 bases, with 13 bases left in between. The CDR3 spells CASKTAEHTDTQYF. The CDR3 DNA reads as TGTGCCAGCAAAACAGCGGAACACACAGATACGCAGTATTTT.

In this sample, this clone turned up a few times. In nucleotides, the CDR3 is TGTGCCAGCAGCCTCGAGGGTCGGACAGTAACAGATACGCAGTATTTT. As protein: CASSLEGRTVTDTQYF. The chain is built from TRBV4-2 and TRBJ2-3; tentative D call: TRBD1 (6 bases). V was trimmed by 4 bases and J by 3 bases, leaving 17 bases between them. The CDR3 totals 16 residues. CDR1 and CDR2 from the germline V gene are LGHNA and YNFKEQ.

The chain combines TRBV9 with TRBJ2-3; 7 bases match TRBD2. The CDR3 loop spans 16 amino acids. CDR1 SGDLS and CDR2 YYNGEE come from the germline V gene. Trimming removed 4 bases from V and 2 bases from J; junction bases left unmatched: 10. CDR3 amino acids: CASSPQAGIHTDTQYF. CDR3 nucleotide sequence: TGTGCCAGCAGCCCTCAAGCGGGAATTCACACAGATACGCAGTATTTT.

The chain couples TRBV2 to TRBJ2-2; D is undetermined. The ends were cut back, 5 bases at V and 5 bases at J, with 6 bases in the middle. The CDR3 contains 12 residues. Germline values: CDR1 SNHLY, CDR2 FYNNEI. The CDR3 protein is CASSPRTGELFF. The CDR3 coding sequence is TGTGCCAGCAGTCCTAGAACCGGGGAGCTGTTTTTT.

The chain is built from TRBV5-6 and TRBJ1-2, with D possibly matching TRBD1 (5 bases). Germline CDR1 is SGHDT and CDR2 is YYEEEE. V gave up 4 bases and J gave up 8 bases, with 12 bases separating them. The CDR3 has 12 amino acids. Here the CDR3 DNA reads TGTGCCAGCAGCCCCGGGGGGGTCGGCTACACCTTC. Its protein is CASSPGGVGYTF.

The V and J genes are TRBV7-8 and TRBJ1-2, with unresolved D. Per germline, CDR1 SGHVS and CDR2 FQNEAQ. Deletions cut 5 bases from V and 7 bases from J, with 14 bases between. The CDR3 runs 13 residues. In DNA form, the CDR3 reads TGTGCCAGCAGCCCACTTAGCGGGGTTGGCTACACCTTC. This sequence encodes CASSPLSGVGYTF. Full variable domain (remainder filled in from reference TRBV7-8 and TRBJ1-2): GAGVSQSPRYKVAKRGQDVALRCDPISGHVSLFWYQQALGQGPEFLTYFQNEAQLDKSGLPSDRFFAERPEGSVSTLKIQRTQQEDSAVYLCASSPLSGVGYTFGSGTRLTVV.

The rearrangement links TRBV11-2 to TRBJ2-2; TRBD2 aligns across 12 bases. Germline CDR1 reads SGHAT; CDR2 reads FQNNGV. There are 16 residues in the CDR3. The V and J ends lost 4 bases and 4 bases, in that order; junction bases with no gene match: 4. CDR3 nucleotides: TGTGCCAGCAGCTCGTCTAGCGGGAGGGCCACCGGGGAGCTGTTTTTT. Translation: CASSSSSGRATGELFF. Full variable domain (rest looked up from reference TRBV11-2 and TRBJ2-2): EAGVAQSPRYKIIEKRQSVAFWCNPISGHATLYWYQQILGQGPKLLIQFQNNGVVDDSQLPKDRFSAERLKGVDSTLKIQPAKLEDSAVYLCASSSSSGRATGELFFGEGSRLTVL.

The chain joins TRBV7-9 to TRBJ1-1; 11 bases agree with TRBD1. This CDR3 comprises 17 residues. The germline V gene encodes CDR1 SEHNR and CDR2 FQNEAQ (reference sequence). Unmatched junction bases numbered 13, after V lost 5 bases and J lost 5 bases. CDR3 sequence: CASSQGQGAVLGTEAFF. CDR3 nucleotides: TGTGCCAGCAGCCAAGGACAGGGGGCTGTATTAGGGACTGAAGCTTTCTTT.